These 24 T cell receptor beta chains were all obtained from the same sample, sequenced in a study of beta chain features in type 1 diabetes. Study findings and constraints: Moderately but significantly shorter TCRB CDR3s were found in Type 1 diabetes patients in all four CD4+ subsets.

Sequenced material consisted of expressed TCRB transcripts (all of the isolated RNA was reverse transcribed). Sequencing was performed with immunoSEQ multiplex PCR; in TCRdb, only in-frame clones are kept and a portion is missing. The sample gives around 310,000 clones, roughly 14% of which show up once; about 0.016% is in the top ten. Antigens of these TCRs are unknown. Sequencing was carried out using naive CD4+ T cells from blood. Receptor source: a woman younger than 30 with type 1 diabetes.

This clone was found a few times. The chain recombines TRBV4-2 with TRBJ1-2; 10 nucleotides align to TRBD1. CDR3 length: 16 amino acids. The germline gives CDR1 LGHNA, CDR2 YNFKEQ. V lost 0 bases, J lost 4 bases, and 5 bases stayed unmatched. CDR3 residues: CASSQDQGQGSYGYTF. In nucleotides, the CDR3 is TGTGCCAGCAGCCAAGATCAGGGACAGGGGTCCTATGGCTACACCTTC.

With respect to this clone: This same CDR3 is encoded by further DNA sequences in the sample. This sequence joins TRBV5-1 and TRBJ2-7; 9 bases are shared with TRBD2. This CDR3 is 15 amino acids long. The germline V gene has CDR1 SGHRS and CDR2 YFSETQ. After removal of 1 base from V and 1 base from J, the junction contained 3 bases not matched to a gene. The CDR3 DNA reads TGCGCCAGCAGCTTGTTAGCGGGAGCTTCCTACGAGCAGTACTTC. This gives the protein CASSLLAGASYEQYF.

This clone has more than one count but fewer than ten. The chain employs TRBV18 and TRBJ2-6; D ambiguous. CDR1 and CDR2 from the germline V gene are KGHSH and LQKENI. This CDR3 has 17 amino acids. V was shortened by 3 bases and J by 0 bases, with 12 bases between the two germline ends. The CDR3 nucleotides are TGTGCCAGCTCACCGGTGGAGCAGTTCTCTGGGGCCAACGTCCTGACTTTC. The encoded protein is CASSPVEQFSGANVLTF.

This clone occurred a few times. The V and J genes are TRBV10-3 and TRBJ2-1; 14 bases are shared with TRBD2. In germline, CDR1 is ENHRY, CDR2 SYGVKD. Unmatched junction bases numbered 7, after V lost 6 bases and J lost 9 bases. The CDR3 runs to 15 residues. DNA for the CDR3: TGTGCCATCAGCCCCTCGGGACTAGCGGGAGTTGAGCAGTTCTTC. It specifies CAISPSGLAGVEQFF.

This clone was counted a few times. CDR3 DNA: TGTGCCAGCAGCTTAGACCATACTAGCGGGAGCTACGAGCAGTACGTC. Its translation is CASSLDHTSGSYEQYV. V gene TRBV7-2 combines with J gene TRBJ2-7; 11 nucleotides agree with TRBD2. Unmatched junction bases numbered 5, after V lost 1 base and J lost 3 bases. The CDR3 loop spans 16 amino acids. Germline V lookup: CDR1 SGHTA, CDR2 FQGNSA.

V gene TRBV11-2 combines with J gene TRBJ1-2, with 7 positions matching TRBD1. The length of the CDR3 is 18 residues. V gave up 2 bases and J gave up 1 base; unmatched junction bases: 13. The V gene's germline CDR1 is SGHAT and CDR2 FQNNGV. The CDR3 spells CASSLSFLRAGGNYGYTF. Written as DNA, the CDR3 is TGTGCCAGCAGCTTATCATTCCTCAGAGCAGGGGGTAACTATGGCTACACCTTC. Full variable domain (rest looked up from reference TRBV11-2 and TRBJ1-2): EAGVAQSPRYKIIEKRQSVAFWCNPISGHATLYWYQQILGQGPKLLIQFQNNGVVDDSQLPKDRFSAERLKGVDSTLKIQPAKLEDSAVYLCASSLSFLRAGGNYGYTFGSGTRLTVV.

This clone was found a few times. The junction departs from germline at one end; a sequencing error may be responsible. The rearrangement links TRBV30 to TRBJ2-3; no reliable D call. This CDR3 is 11 amino acids long. Germline CDR1 and CDR2: GTSNPN and SVGIG (reference sequence). In nucleotides, the CDR3 is TGTGCCTGGACTCTGGCAGATTCGCAGTATTTT. Translating gives CAWTLADSQYF.

This clone has only a few counts. This rearrangement joins TRBV30 to TRBJ2-1; 15 bases fit TRBD2. The germline V gene encodes CDR1 GTSNPN and CDR2 SVGIG (reference sequence). This CDR3 has 18 residues. V trimming: 7 bases; J trimming: 7 bases; junction bases outside the gene matches: 17. The DNA of the CDR3 is TGTGCCTATTCCGGGACTAGCGGGAGGACTGGGATTAAAAATGAGCAGTTCTTC. Amino acid sequence: CAYSGTSGRTGIKNEQFF.

This clone has a handful of counts. Other DNA sequences of this sample code for an identical CDR3. V and J are TRBV9 and TRBJ1-3; no clear D. The V end was cut by 0 bases, the J end by 0 bases, with 4 bases between. CDR1 is SGDLS, CDR2 YYNGEE, per germline. The CDR3 consists of 14 residues. CDR3 sequence: CASSVGSSGNTIYF. The CDR3 DNA reads TGTGCCAGCAGCGTAGGGAGCTCTGGAAACACCATATATTTT.

In this sample, this clone turned up a few times. The chain joins TRBV30 to TRBJ1-1, with D unresolved. This CDR3 comprises 14 residues. Germline V gene lookup returns CDR1 GTSNPN and CDR2 SVGIG (reference sequence). Trimming cost V 0 bases and J 2 bases, with 10 bases left between them. The CDR3 sequence: CAWSVYEENTEAFF. The CDR3 DNA reads as TGTGCCTGGAGTGTATATGAGGAAAACACTGAAGCTTTCTTT.

Only one count was recorded for this clone. This chain connects TRBV7-9 to TRBJ2-5; 8 bases agree with TRBD1. CDR1 and CDR2 from the germline V gene are SEHNR and FQNEAQ (reference sequence). The CDR3 has 15 residues. The trim removed 5 bases at V and 5 bases at J, leaving 10 bases unmatched. The chain's CDR3 is CASSRTGIGGETQYF. CDR3 nucleotides: TGTGCCAGCAGCCGGACAGGGATTGGTGGGGAGACCCAGTACTTC.

The chain combines TRBV7-2 with TRBJ2-4; a possible D gene is TRBD1 (5 bases). V was shortened by 1 base and J by 6 bases, with 16 bases between the two germline ends. The CDR3 is 16 residues long. The germline V gene has CDR1 SGHTA and CDR2 FQGNSA. For the CDR3, the DNA is TGTGCCAGCAGCTTAGAATTCCAGGGTTACGGAAACATTCAGTACTTC. The encoded protein is CASSLEFQGYGNIQYF.

This clone was detected a few times. The chain has TRBV5-1 and TRBJ2-2; D gene ambiguous. This CDR3 comprises 12 residues. CDR1 SGHRS and CDR2 YFSETQ come from the germline V gene. Trimming took off 4 bases at V and 6 bases at J, with 7 bases between the two ends. The CDR3 here is CASSPPAGELFF. CDR3 sequence (DNA): TGCGCCAGCAGCCCTCCGGCCGGGGAGCTGTTTTTT.

This clone was detected only a few times. Additional DNA sequences in this sample encode the identical CDR3. The chain uses TRBV18 and TRBJ1-1; 11 bases fit TRBD1. The trim removed 3 bases at V and 3 bases at J, leaving 6 bases unmatched. The CDR3 has 16 amino acids. Germline V lookup: CDR1 KGHSH, CDR2 LQKENI. CDR3 coding DNA: TGTGCCAGCTCACCCGGGACAGGGGGTGGAGACACTGAAGCTTTCTTT. This encodes CASSPGTGGGDTEAFF.

This clone was counted between two and nine times. This chain connects TRBV5-1 to TRBJ2-1; a weak D match, TRBD2 (5 bases). The CDR3 has 15 amino acids. The germline V gene encodes CDR1 SGHRS and CDR2 YFSETQ. The V gene lost 4 bases and the J gene lost 6 bases, with 17 bases spanning the gap. CDR3: CASSLITPGSNEQFF. The DNA of the CDR3 is TGCGCCAGCAGCCTGATAACCCCGGGGTCCAATGAGCAGTTCTTC.

The chain carries TRBV5-4 and TRBJ2-7, with 9 bases lining up with TRBD1. CDR1 is SGHNT, CDR2 YYREEE, per germline (reference sequence). This CDR3 contains 13 residues. V shed 4 bases, J shed 6 bases, and the junction held 5 bases outside the gene matches. The DNA for the CDR3 is TGTGCCAGCAGCGCACAGGGGGCGGGCGAGCAGTACTTC. Amino acid sequence: CASSAQGAGEQYF.

The V gene is TRBV7-9, the J gene TRBJ1-1; D is perhaps TRBD1 (6 bases). The CDR3 is made up of 16 amino acids. V lost 5 bases and J lost 2, with 18 bases in between. Germline CDR1 is SEHNR and CDR2 is FQNEAQ (reference sequence). CDR3 amino acids: CASSHRGGRVNTEAFF. The CDR3 DNA reads as TGTGCCAGCAGCCATAGAGGGGGTAGAGTTAACACTGAAGCTTTCTTT.

This clone has a handful of counts. The V and J genes are TRBV7-2 and TRBJ1-1; maybe TRBD1 (6 bases). CDR1 SGHTA and CDR2 FQGNSA come from the germline V gene. V was pared by 5 bases and J by 6 bases, with 16 bases between. The CDR3 contains 14 residues. The CDR3 reads CASSPGQALPEAFF. The DNA for the CDR3 is TGTGCCAGCAGCCCGGGACAAGCCCTACCTGAAGCTTTCTTT.

This clone has only a few counts. The chain recombines TRBV9 with TRBJ2-5, with 9 bases lining up with TRBD1. The V gene's germline CDR1 is SGDLS and CDR2 YYNGEE. V was pared by 0 bases and J by 5 bases, with 8 bases of the junction left unmatched. This CDR3 contains 16 residues. CDR3 in amino acids: CASSVAPTGGRETQYF. CDR3 nucleotide sequence: TGTGCCAGCAGCGTAGCACCCACAGGGGGCAGGGAGACCCAGTACTTC.

This chain joins TRBV5-1 and TRBJ2-3; 9 nucleotides align to TRBD1. The V and J ends lost 0 bases and 3 bases, in that order; junction bases with no gene match: 14. CDR1 is SGHRS and CDR2 is YFSETQ in the germline V gene. CDR3 size: 19 residues. In nucleotides, the CDR3 is TGCGCCAGCAGCTTGGAGCTAGCCGGAGGGACAGGGTTAACAGATACGCAGTATTTT. Its translation: CASSLELAGGTGLTDTQYF. Full variable domain (rest looked up from reference TRBV5-1 and TRBJ2-3): KAGVTQTPRYLIKTRGQQVTLSCSPISGHRSVSWYQQTPGQGLQFLFEYFSETQRNKGNFPGRFSGRQFSNSRSEMNVSTLELGDSALYLCASSLELAGGTGLTDTQYFGPGTRLTVL.

This rearrangement joins TRBV18 to TRBJ1-2; perhaps TRBD1 as D (5 bases). The CDR3 runs 14 residues. CDR1 is KGHSH, CDR2 LQKENI, per germline. Trimming stripped 4 bases from V and 0 bases from J, with 9 bases between. CDR3: CASSQAGTNYGYTF. The CDR3 nucleotides are TGTGCCAGCTCACAGGCAGGGACTAACTATGGCTACACCTTC.

The chain joins TRBV7-2 to TRBJ1-1; 9 nucleotides align to TRBD1. This CDR3 is built from 16 residues. J gave up 5 bases and V 5 bases, and 12 bases lay outside the gene matches. Germline lookup yields CDR1 SGHTA and CDR2 FQGNSA. CDR3: CASSRGWGQGRTEAFF. The CDR3, as DNA: TGTGCCAGCAGCCGAGGGTGGGGACAGGGAAGGACTGAAGCTTTCTTT. Full variable domain (outside the CDR3, taken from reference TRBV7-2 and TRBJ1-1): GAGVSQSPSNKVTEKGKDVELRCDPISGHTALYWYRQSLGQGLEFLIYFQGNSAPDKSGLPSDRFSAERTGGSVSTLTIQRTQQEDSAVYLCASSRGWGQGRTEAFFGQGTRLTVV.

Worth noting for this clone: The same CDR3 also results from other DNA sequences found in this sample. The chain carries TRBV18 and TRBJ2-1, with D maybe TRBD2 (6 bases). The germline CDR1 and CDR2 sequences are KGHSH and LQKENI. The CDR3 is 14 residues long. Trimming pared 3 bases from V and 2 bases from J, leaving 8 bases between. The CDR3 here is CASSPGGTYNEQFF. CDR3 coding DNA: TGTGCCAGCTCACCGGGCGGGACCTACAATGAGCAGTTCTTC. Together with reference TRBV18 and TRBJ2-1, the CDR3 gives the full variable domain: NAGVMQNPRHLVRRRGQEARLRCSPMKGHSHVYWYRQLPEEGLKFMVYLQKENIIDESGMPKERFSAEFPKEGPSILRIQQVVRGDSAAYFCASSPGGTYNEQFFGPGTRLTVL.

Only a few counts were recorded for this clone. V usage is TRBV19 and J usage is TRBJ2-1, with 8 positions matching TRBD2. CDR1 is LNHDA, CDR2 SQIVND, per germline (reference sequence). Trimming cost V 4 bases and J 2 bases; bases outside gene matches: 4. The CDR3 runs 15 residues. CDR3 sequence (DNA): TGTGCCAGTAGTAACGGACTAGCCACCTACAATGAGCAGTTCTTC. Amino acids: CASSNGLATYNEQFF.